The 29 T cell receptor beta chains below all came from one sample that was sequenced in a study of CD8+ T cells in alopecia areata. Sequencing templates came from extracted RNA that was reverse transcribed into cDNA. Some clones are missing from TCRdb's copy, which holds only in-frame ones; the method was immunoSEQ multiplex PCR. The sample lists approximately 150,000 clones, 62% occurring once. Sequencing was performed on CD8+ T cells sorted from blood. Receptors originate from a human donor in good health.

The chain links TRBV30 to TRBJ2-7; tentatively, D is TRBD1 (6 bases). CDR3 length: 14 residues. Per germline, CDR1 GTSNPN and CDR2 SVGIG (reference sequence). The V end was cut by 0 bases, the J end by 6 bases, with 15 bases between. The CDR3, as DNA: TGTGCCTGGAGTGTGGGAAACACAGGGTTCGAGCAGTACTTC. This codes for CAWSVGNTGFEQYF.

This clone was detected only once. The rearrangement joins TRBV14 to TRBJ2-5, with D hard to call. The CDR3 runs 11 residues. V was trimmed by 1 base and J by 4 bases, leaving 1 base between them. From germline, CDR1 is SGHDN and CDR2 FVKESK. CDR3 sequence reads: CASSQAETQYF. The CDR3 region has the DNA TGTGCCAGCAGCCAAGCAGAGACCCAGTACTTC.

The chain recombines TRBV7-9 with TRBJ2-3; D gene ambiguous. The V end was cut by 2 bases, the J end by 5 bases, with 2 bases between. CDR3 size: 11 residues. Germline V gives CDR1 SEHNR, CDR2 FQNEAQ (reference sequence). The CDR3 coding sequence is TGTGCCAGCAGCTTAAGAGATACGCAGTATTTT. Protein: CASSLRDTQYF. Full variable domain (remainder filled in from reference TRBV7-9 and TRBJ2-3): DTGVSQNPRHKITKRGQNVTFRCDPISEHNRLYWYRQTLGQGPEFLTYFQNEAQLEKSRLLSDRFSAERPKGSFSTLEIQRTEQGDSAMYLCASSLRDTQYFGPGTRLTVL.

The chain is built from TRBV28 and TRBJ2-7; 11 bases map to TRBD2. The length of the CDR3 is 15 residues. Germline CDR1 and CDR2: MDHEN and SYDVKM. J was trimmed by 4 bases and V by 8 bases; bases with no gene match: 10. This CDR3 reads CASGFLGTSGYEQYF. CDR3 coding DNA: TGTGCCAGCGGGTTTTTGGGGACTAGCGGATACGAGCAGTACTTC.

V is TRBV2 and J is TRBJ2-3, with D possibly TRBD2 on 5 matching bases. Germline CDR1 SNHLY, CDR2 FYNNEI. Trimming cost V 6 bases and J 0 bases, with 19 bases left between them. The CDR3 is 17 amino acids. CDR3 DNA: TGTGCCAGCAGGGCCGGGTTGGCAGCGGCTAGCACAGATACGCAGTATTTT. Its translation is CASRAGLAAASTDTQYF.

The chain is built from TRBV28 and TRBJ2-1; D is unresolved. The CDR3 covers 11 residues. The germline gives CDR1 MDHEN, CDR2 SYDVKM. The V gene lost 6 bases and the J gene lost 4 bases, with 4 bases spanning the gap. CDR3 amino acids: CASRDYNEQFF. CDR3 bases: TGTGCCAGCAGAGATTACAATGAGCAGTTCTTC.

This clone is a singleton in its sample. The gene calls are TRBV4-2 and TRBJ2-2; D possibly corresponds to TRBD1 (6 bases). CDR3 length: 16 amino acids. Deletions cut 4 bases from V and 2 bases from J, with 14 bases between. Germline loops: CDR1 LGHNA, CDR2 YNFKEQ. The CDR3 DNA follows: TGTGCCAGCAGCCCCGTAACAGGGCCTAACACCGGGGAGCTGTTTTTT. Encoded protein: CASSPVTGPNTGELFF.

The rearrangement links TRBV6-5 to TRBJ1-1; D remains ambiguous. The germline V gene has CDR1 MNHEY and CDR2 SVGAGI. The CDR3 extends over 12 amino acids. Trimming removed 7 bases from V and 5 bases from J, with 11 bases in between. Written as DNA, the CDR3 is TGTGCCAGCATCGCCCCCTGGACTGAAGCTTTCTTT. It is translated as CASIAPWTEAFF.

The CDR3 sequence is CASSPSHQETQYF. CDR3 bases: TGTGCCAGCAGCCCAAGTCACCAAGAGACCCAGTACTTC. The chain couples TRBV14 to TRBJ2-5; the D is unclear. The germline gives CDR1 SGHDN, CDR2 FVKESK. Between the trimmed V and J ends, which lost 4 bases and 0 bases, there was a span of 6 bases. The CDR3 is made up of 13 amino acids.

V is TRBV2 and J is TRBJ2-1; no reliable D call. V gave up 7 bases and J gave up 6 bases, with 10 bases separating them. The CDR3 sequence is 12 residues long. Germline assignment: CDR1 SNHLY and CDR2 FYNNEI. CDR3 in DNA: TGTGCCAGCACCCGGGTCACCAATGAGCAGTTCTTC. The encoded protein is CASTRVTNEQFF.

The rearrangement links TRBV6-5 to TRBJ1-2; possible D gene TRBD1, 6 bases. The CDR3 extends over 15 amino acids. Looked up from germline, CDR1 is MNHEY and CDR2 is SVGAGI. V shed 6 bases and J shed 1 base, with 15 bases lying between them. CDR3 amino acids: CASSWALDSNYGYTF. The CDR3 DNA reads as TGTGCCAGCAGCTGGGCCCTGGACAGTAACTATGGCTACACCTTC.

This clone was seen more than once but under ten times. The gene calls are TRBV29-1 and TRBJ1-1; TRBD1 agrees at 7 bases. Germline V gives CDR1 SQVTM, CDR2 ANQGSEA. The CDR3 extends over 15 amino acids. The J segment lost 1 base and the V segment lost 3 bases, leaving 8 bases of the junction unmatched. The CDR3 loop is CSVEWLQGRNTEAFF. CDR3 coding DNA: TGCAGCGTTGAGTGGCTACAGGGGCGGAACACTGAAGCTTTCTTT.

The count of this clone is one. The chain joins TRBV7-6 to TRBJ1-5, with 11 nucleotides matching TRBD1. This CDR3 region has 15 residues. The V gene end was trimmed by 5 bases and the J gene end by 4 bases; junction bases not matched to a gene: 4. CDR1 SGHVS and CDR2 FNYEAQ come from the germline V gene. The CDR3 nucleotides read TGTGCCAGCAGCCCGGGACAGGGGGGAAATCAGCCCCAGCATTTT. Its protein is CASSPGQGGNQPQHF. Based on the CDR3 plus reference TRBV7-6 and TRBJ1-5, the full variable domain is GAGVSQSPRYKVTKRGQDVALRCDPISGHVSLYWYRQALGQGPEFLTYFNYEAQQDKSGLPNDRFSAERPEGSISTLTIQRTEQRDSAMYRCASSPGQGGNQPQHFGDGTRLSIL.

The chain combines TRBV5-1 with TRBJ2-5; TRBD1 aligns across 8 bases. This CDR3 is 16 amino acids long. The trim removed 0 bases at V and 2 bases at J, leaving 6 bases unmatched. The germline gives CDR1 SGHRS, CDR2 YFSETQ. The CDR3 region has the DNA TGCGCCAGCAGCTTGGGGGGGACAGGCGGACAAGAGACCCAGTACTTC. This encodes CASSLGGTGGQETQYF.

This clone was observed a handful of times. The chain is built from TRBV29-1 and TRBJ1-2, with 10 bases matching TRBD1. CDR1 is SQVTM and CDR2 is ANQGSEA in the germline V gene. The CDR3 extends over 13 amino acids. V trimming: 7 bases; J trimming: 4 bases; junction bases outside the gene matches: 6. As DNA, the CDR3 is TGCAGCGCCTCGGGACAGGGGTTCTATGGCTACACCTTC. It specifies CSASGQGFYGYTF. Together with reference TRBV29-1 and TRBJ1-2, the CDR3 gives the full variable domain: SAVISQKPSRDICQRGTSLTIQCQVDSQVTMMFWYRQQPGQSLTLIATANQGSEATYESGFVIDKFPISRPNLTFSTLTVSNMSPEDSSIYLCSASGQGFYGYTFGSGTRLTVV.

This clone has a handful of counts. One end of the junction does not line up with germline, which may come from a read error. V usage is TRBV7-9 and J usage is TRBJ2-5; weak D call: TRBD2 (5 bases). CDR1 and CDR2 (germline): SEHNR, FQNEAQ (reference sequence). CDR3 size: 12 residues. The CDR3 loop reads CASSLEEGNHNF. CDR3 bases: TGTGCCAGCAGCTTAGAAGAGGGTAACCACAACTTC.

The J gene is TRBJ1-5, the V gene TRBV7-8; possibly TRBD1 for D (6 bases). Germline CDR1 and CDR2: SGHVS and FQNEAQ. V was trimmed by 5 bases and J by 7 bases, leaving 18 bases between them. CDR3 length equals 15 residues. The CDR3 sequence: CASSVNGGLRQPQHF. The DNA for the CDR3 is TGTGCCAGCAGCGTCAATGGGGGGCTCAGGCAGCCCCAGCATTTT.

The chain has TRBV7-9 and TRBJ2-7, with TRBD1 identical over 8 bases. Trimming at V came to 5 bases and at J to 5 bases, leaving 20 bases not matched to a gene. Looked up from germline, CDR1 is SEHNR and CDR2 is FQNEAQ (reference sequence). The CDR3 covers 18 residues. The CDR3 coding sequence is TGTGCCAGCAGCCGGGGGCCTCGACAACCAGTGGGACAGGACGAGCAGTACTTC. Protein: CASSRGPRQPVGQDEQYF.

V is TRBV5-5 and J is TRBJ1-1, with a weak D call TRBD1 (6 bases). The germline gives CDR1 SGHKS, CDR2 YYEKEE (reference sequence). The CDR3 has 16 residues. V lost 2 bases to trimming and J lost 5 bases, with 19 bases between them. Here the CDR3 DNA reads TGTGCCAGCAGCTTAGGGTCCGCAGGGGAGGAGACTGAAGCTTTCTTT. Its protein is CASSLGSAGEETEAFF. Supplemented by reference TRBV5-5 and TRBJ1-1, the full variable domain reads DAGVTQSPTHLIKTRGQQVTLRCSPISGHKSVSWYQQVLGQGPQFIFQYYEKEERGRGNFPDRFSARQFPNYSSELNVNALLLGDSALYLCASSLGSAGEETEAFFGQGTRLTVV.

This chain connects TRBV29-1 to TRBJ1-2; 7 bases agree with TRBD1. The V gene's germline CDR1 is SQVTM and CDR2 ANQGSEA. The V gene end was trimmed by 1 base and the J gene end by 3 bases; junction bases not matched to a gene: 2. The length of the CDR3 is 13 residues. The CDR3 sequence: CSVEGDRDYGYTF. CDR3 in DNA: TGCAGCGTTGAAGGAGACAGGGACTATGGCTACACCTTC.

The genes are TRBV27 and TRBJ2-7; TRBD2 is a possible D gene (6 bases). This CDR3 has 15 amino acids. Germline CDR1 reads MNHEY; CDR2 reads SMNVEV (reference sequence). The ends were cut back, 4 bases at V and 2 bases at J, with 15 bases in the middle. This CDR3 reads CASSYGPGVPYEQYF. In DNA, the CDR3 is TGTGCCAGCAGTTATGGTCCGGGAGTCCCCTACGAGCAGTACTTC.

This clone was counted only a few times. The rearrangement joins TRBV2 to TRBJ2-1, with D perhaps matching TRBD2 (6 bases). This CDR3 comprises 12 residues. In germline, CDR1 is SNHLY, CDR2 FYNNEI. Trimming stripped 7 bases from V and 7 bases from J, with 11 bases between. The CDR3 DNA sequence: TGTGCCAGCAAAATCAGCGGGAATGAGCAGTTCTTC. As protein: CASKISGNEQFF.

V usage is TRBV4-1 and J usage is TRBJ2-3; perhaps TRBD1 as D (6 bases). This CDR3 is built from 15 residues. The germline CDR1 and CDR2 sequences are MGHRA and YSYEKL. The V gene lost 1 base and the J gene lost 2 bases, with 10 bases spanning the gap. The CDR3 DNA follows: TGCGCCAGCAGCCAAGGACAGGACTTCACAGATACGCAGTATTTT. It codes for CASSQGQDFTDTQYF.

This rearrangement joins TRBV4-1 to TRBJ2-5; 7 bases fit TRBD1. Germline assignment: CDR1 MGHRA and CDR2 YSYEKL. V gave up 5 bases and J gave up 5 bases; unmatched junction bases: 5. The CDR3 runs 13 residues. As DNA, the CDR3 is TGCGCCAGCAGCAACAGGGGCGGCGAGACCCAGTACTTC. It translates to CASSNRGGETQYF.

This clone was counted only a few times. The chain is built from TRBV11-2 and TRBJ1-1, with D possibly matching TRBD1 (5 bases). The CDR3 totals 17 residues. CDR1 SGHAT and CDR2 FQNNGV come from the germline V gene. V shed 5 bases and J shed 6 bases, with 25 bases lying between them. The CDR3 coding sequence is TGTGCCAGCAGCCCGCAAAAAGGGGAGGGTTGGTCACCTGAAGCTTTCTTT. It encodes CASSPQKGEGWSPEAFF.

The rearrangement uses TRBV5-6 and TRBJ1-2; D is unresolved. Trimming shortened V by 0 bases and J by 0 bases, and 0 bases separated the two germline ends. The CDR3 sequence is 12 residues long. Germline lookup yields CDR1 SGHDT and CDR2 YYEEEE. CDR3 in DNA: TGTGCCAGCAGCTTGGCTAACTATGGCTACACCTTC. Translating it yields CASSLANYGYTF. The entire variable domain, with the rest obtained from reference TRBV5-6 and TRBJ1-2, is as follows: DAGVTQSPTHLIKTRGQQVTLRCSPKSGHDTVSWYQQALGQGPQFIFQYYEEEERQRGNFPDRFSGHQFPNYSSELNVNALLLGDSALYLCASSLANYGYTFGSGTRLTVV.

The chain employs TRBV2 and TRBJ2-7; TRBD1 might be the D (5 bases). The CDR3 is made up of 13 amino acids. Trimming stripped 6 bases from V and 1 base from J, with 10 bases between. From germline, CDR1 is SNHLY and CDR2 FYNNEI. DNA for the CDR3: TGTGCCAGCAGACTGACAGATTCCTACGAGCAGTACTTC. It yields the protein CASRLTDSYEQYF. Combining the CDR3 with reference TRBV2 and TRBJ2-7 gives the whole variable domain EPEVTQTPSHQVTQMGQEVILRCVPISNHLYFYWYRQILGQKVEFLVSFYNNEISEKSEIFDDQFSVERPDGSNFTLKIRSTKLEDSAMYFCASRLTDSYEQYFGPGTRLTVT.

The V and J genes are TRBV13 and TRBJ2-5; D perhaps matches TRBD2 (5 bases). The CDR3 runs 14 residues. V shed 5 bases and J shed 2 bases, with 12 bases lying between them. Germline loops: CDR1 PRHDT, CDR2 FYEKMQ (reference sequence). The CDR3 DNA sequence: TGTGCCAGCAGCCAAGGGTGGAGGCAAGAGACCCAGTACTTC. Translated: CASSQGWRQETQYF.

There are a few counts of this clone. This rearrangement joins TRBV29-1 to TRBJ2-7, with TRBD2 as a possible D gene (7 bases). The CDR3 runs to 12 residues. Germline CDR1 reads SQVTM; CDR2 reads ANQGSEA. V dropped 6 bases and J dropped 5 bases, with 14 bases sitting between them. DNA of the CDR3: TGCAGCGTCTACGCGGGGGCCGACGAGCAGTACTTC. As protein: CSVYAGADEQYF.